The TCR beta chain described here comes from a study of cytomegalovirus exposure and HLA in healthy donors. PCR employed 60 Vbeta and 13 Jbeta primers. Assay: immunoSEQ multiplex PCR; the TCRdb copy retains only in-frame clones and omits some. This table has approximately 120,000 clones, roughly 76% appearing once. The V gene end was trimmed by 3 bases and the J gene end by 2 bases; junction bases not matched to a gene: 8. This CDR3 spans 17 amino acids. Germline CDR1 reads KGHSH; CDR2 reads LQKENI. This TCR came from a woman aged 60-75 years in good health and CMV-seropositive. The sample consisted of PBMCs. The chain employs TRBV18 and TRBJ2-7; 12 bases are shared with TRBD2. In nucleotides, the CDR3 is TGTGCCAGCTCACCCCCGGGACTAGCGGGCGCAACCTACGAGCAGTACTTC. Protein product: CASSPPGLAGATYEQYF.